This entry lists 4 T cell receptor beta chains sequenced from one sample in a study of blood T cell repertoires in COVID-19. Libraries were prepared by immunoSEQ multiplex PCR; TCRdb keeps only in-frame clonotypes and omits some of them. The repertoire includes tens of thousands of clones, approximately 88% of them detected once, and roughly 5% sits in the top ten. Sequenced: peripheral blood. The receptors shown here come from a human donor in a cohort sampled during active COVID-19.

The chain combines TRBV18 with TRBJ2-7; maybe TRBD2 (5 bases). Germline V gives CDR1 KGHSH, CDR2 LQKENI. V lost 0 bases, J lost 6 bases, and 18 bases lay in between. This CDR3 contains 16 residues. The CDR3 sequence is CASSPPIAQAGGEQYF. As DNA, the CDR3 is TGTGCCAGCTCACCACCGATAGCGCAGGCTGGAGGCGAGCAGTACTTC.

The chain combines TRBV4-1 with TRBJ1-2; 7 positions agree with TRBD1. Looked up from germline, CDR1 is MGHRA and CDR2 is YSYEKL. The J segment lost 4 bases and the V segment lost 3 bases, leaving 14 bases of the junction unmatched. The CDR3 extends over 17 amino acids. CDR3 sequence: CASSQDRGDRLLYGYTF. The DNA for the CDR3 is TGCGCCAGCAGCCAGGACCGCGGGGACAGATTACTCTATGGCTACACCTTC.

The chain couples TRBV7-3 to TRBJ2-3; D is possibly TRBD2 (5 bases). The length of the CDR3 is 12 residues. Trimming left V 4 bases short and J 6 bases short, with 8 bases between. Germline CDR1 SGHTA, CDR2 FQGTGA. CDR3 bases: TGTGCCAGCAGCTCGACGGGGGATACGCAGTATTTT. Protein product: CASSSTGDTQYF. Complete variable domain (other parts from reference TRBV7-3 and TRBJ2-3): GAGVSQTPSNKVTEKGKYVELRCDPISGHTALYWYRQSLGQGPEFLIYFQGTGAADDSGLPNDRFFAVRPEGSVSTLKIQRTERGDSAVYLCASSSTGDTQYFGPGTRLTVL.

The CDR3 loop is CASRAGGPDTGELFF. DNA of the CDR3: TGTGCCAGCAGAGCGGGGGGGCCGGACACCGGGGAGCTGTTTTTT. The rearrangement uses TRBV6-4 and TRBJ2-2, with TRBD2 matching over 10 bases. CDR1 MRHNA and CDR2 SNTAGT come from the germline V gene. The CDR3 is 15 residues long. The J segment lost 3 bases and the V segment lost 6 bases, leaving 4 bases of the junction unmatched.